A single sample gave rise to the 29 T cell receptor beta chains below, sequenced in a study of cytomegalovirus exposure and HLA in healthy donors. Profiled with immunoSEQ multiplex PCR; TCRdb holds only in-frame clones, not every one. The sample shows approximately 270,000 clones, around 85% of them seen only once. The material sequenced was PBMCs. Every receptor here comes from a woman younger than 30 in good health and CMV-seronegative.

CDR3 DNA: TGTGCCAGCAGTCGGGACAGGGTTGGAAACACCATATATTTT. Protein product: CASSRDRVGNTIYF. The J gene is TRBJ1-3, the V gene TRBV6-5, with 9 bases matching TRBD1. Germline assignment: CDR1 MNHEY and CDR2 SVGAGI. The CDR3 contains 14 residues. V shed 5 bases and J 3 bases; nucleotides not matched to a gene: 2.

The chain couples TRBV6-1 to TRBJ1-2; 10 positions match TRBD1. The trim removed 1 base at V and 5 bases at J, leaving 10 bases unmatched. Germline V gene data show CDR1 as MNHNS and CDR2 as SASEGT. CDR3 size: 17 residues. CDR3 amino acids: CASSEGPFGTGVYGYTF. CDR3 nucleotide sequence: TGTGCCAGCAGTGAAGGTCCCTTCGGGACAGGGGTATATGGCTACACCTTC.

The rearrangement joins TRBV7-2 to TRBJ2-6; D is uncertain. Germline-derived CDR1 and CDR2 are SGHTA and FQGNSA. Deletions cut 1 base from V and 4 bases from J, with 14 bases between. The CDR3 extends over 17 amino acids. The CDR3 loop is CASSLVLGGWGANVLTF. The CDR3 DNA is TGTGCCAGCAGCTTAGTTCTTGGCGGATGGGGGGCCAACGTCCTGACTTTC.

The gene calls are TRBV28 and TRBJ2-7; 8 bases match TRBD2. In germline, CDR1 is MDHEN, CDR2 SYDVKM. There are 15 residues in the CDR3. The V and J ends lost 2 bases and 6 bases, in that order; junction bases with no gene match: 9. CDR3 sequence (DNA): TGTGCCAGCAGTTTAATTAGCGGGGTAGTGATCGAGCAGTACTTC. Translated: CASSLISGVVIEQYF.

In this sample, this clone turned up once. The rearrangement uses TRBV13 and TRBJ2-2, with 7 positions matching TRBD2. V dropped 8 bases and J dropped 6; count of bases not matched to a gene: 12. The CDR3 consists of 15 residues. CDR1 is PRHDT, CDR2 FYEKMQ, per germline (reference sequence). CDR3 DNA sequence: TGTGCCAGCCTTCAGGCGGGAGTTGGATCCGGGGAGCTGTTTTTT. Protein: CASLQAGVGSGELFF.

This sequence joins TRBV7-8 and TRBJ2-7, with TRBD2 matching 7 bases. The CDR3 has 16 amino acids. The germline gives CDR1 SGHVS, CDR2 FQNEAQ. V shed 5 bases, J shed 1 base, and the junction held 11 bases outside the gene matches. CDR3 nucleotide sequence: TGTGCCAGCAGCGATGAGGGACTACGCGGGTCCTACGAGCAGTACTTC. Translation: CASSDEGLRGSYEQYF.

The J gene is TRBJ2-7, the V gene TRBV27, with unresolved D. Germline V gene sequence: CDR1 MNHEY, CDR2 SMNVEV (reference sequence). The germline V and J ends were trimmed by 6 bases and 0 bases, with 18 bases remaining between them. CDR3 size: 16 residues. The CDR3 here is CASSMNTYTLSYEQYF. CDR3 sequence (DNA): TGTGCCAGCAGCATGAATACATACACCCTCTCCTACGAGCAGTACTTC.

On this clone: At the DNA level, this CDR3 is encoded by other sequences in the same sample as well. This chain joins TRBV7-8 and TRBJ1-1; D call uncertain. This CDR3 region has 14 residues. From germline, CDR1 is SGHVS and CDR2 FQNEAQ. Trimming pared 1 base from V and 1 base from J, leaving 7 bases between. The CDR3 nucleotides read TGTGCCAGCAGCTTAGTTACCGGGAACACTGAAGCTTTCTTT. This gives the protein CASSLVTGNTEAFF. Filled out from reference TRBV7-8 and TRBJ1-1, the complete variable domain reads GAGVSQSPRYKVAKRGQDVALRCDPISGHVSLFWYQQALGQGPEFLTYFQNEAQLDKSGLPSDRFFAERPEGSVSTLKIQRTQQEDSAVYLCASSLVTGNTEAFFGQGTRLTVV.

This chain links TRBV29-1 with TRBJ2-3; tentative D call: TRBD2 (5 bases). Deletions cut 4 bases from V and 8 bases from J, with 10 bases between. This CDR3 spans 11 amino acids. The germline gives CDR1 SQVTM, CDR2 ANQGSEA. CDR3 in DNA: TGCAGCGTTGGAACTCGGGGTACGCAGTATTTT. Translation gives CSVGTRGTQYF.

The chain links TRBV25-1 to TRBJ2-1; 9 positions agree with TRBD2. Germline loops: CDR1 MGHDK, CDR2 SYGVNS. V lost 4 bases to trimming and J lost 5 bases; unmatched junction nucleotides: 12. This CDR3 has 17 residues. DNA of the CDR3: TGTGCCAGCAGTGTACACTCAGAGCGGGAGGTGAACAATGAGCAGTTCTTC. It yields the protein CASSVHSEREVNNEQFF.

This clone appeared once. The V and J genes are TRBV5-1 and TRBJ2-3; TRBD2 matches at 9 bases. Losses at the gene ends were 6 bases for V and 7 bases for J; bases not matched to a gene: 6. This CDR3 has 13 residues. CDR1 is SGHRS, CDR2 YFSETQ, per germline. CDR3: CASTLSSGNTQYF. The DNA of the CDR3 is TGCGCCAGCACACTATCTAGCGGGAATACGCAGTATTTT.

The chain recombines TRBV10-3 with TRBJ2-7; TRBD2 might be the D (6 bases). CDR3 size: 14 residues. In germline, CDR1 is ENHRY, CDR2 SYGVKD. V lost 1 base and J lost 3, with 10 bases in between. The CDR3 region is CAISEYSGNYEQYF. The CDR3 DNA follows: TGTGCCATCAGTGAGTATAGCGGCAACTACGAGCAGTACTTC.

The V and J genes are TRBV28 and TRBJ1-2, with TRBD1 matching over 7 bases. Germline CDR1 reads MDHEN; CDR2 reads SYDVKM. The J segment lost 5 bases and the V segment lost 5 bases, leaving 5 bases of the junction unmatched. The CDR3 totals 13 residues. This chain's CDR3 is CASSPTGAYGYTF. The CDR3 DNA is TGTGCCAGCAGTCCCACAGGGGCTTATGGCTACACCTTC.

A single count supports this clone. The V and J genes are TRBV27 and TRBJ2-1; TRBD2 agrees at 11 bases. CDR3 length equals 16 residues. CDR1 and CDR2 from the germline V gene are MNHEY and SMNVEV (reference sequence). V shed 1 base and J 7 bases; nucleotides not matched to a gene: 6. This chain's CDR3 is CASSLLPLAGENEQFF. The CDR3 region has the DNA TGTGCCAGCAGTTTATTACCACTAGCGGGGGAGAATGAGCAGTTCTTC.

The gene calls are TRBV28 and TRBJ1-2; D unclear. Trimming stripped 2 bases from V and 8 bases from J, with 12 bases between. Per germline, CDR1 MDHEN and CDR2 SYDVKM. This CDR3 spans 13 amino acids. The CDR3 DNA reads as TGTGCCAGCAGTTTAGGGCTTATTGGGGGCTACACCTTC. Translating gives CASSLGLIGGYTF.

The chain is built from TRBV7-2 and TRBJ2-5, with D tentatively TRBD2 (7 bases). Germline V gives CDR1 SGHTA, CDR2 FQGNSA. This CDR3 spans 16 amino acids. Trimming took off 2 bases at V and 2 bases at J, with 15 bases between the two ends. CDR3 loop: CASSLKGRGKQETQYF. The CDR3 DNA reads as TGTGCCAGCAGCTTAAAGGGGAGGGGGAAACAAGAGACCCAGTACTTC. Together with reference TRBV7-2 and TRBJ2-5, the CDR3 gives the full variable domain: GAGVSQSPSNKVTEKGKDVELRCDPISGHTALYWYRQSLGQGLEFLIYFQGNSAPDKSGLPSDRFSAERTGGSVSTLTIQRTQQEDSAVYLCASSLKGRGKQETQYFGPGTRLLVL.

The chain combines TRBV27 with TRBJ2-2; tentatively, D is TRBD2 (5 bases). The CDR3 is made up of 17 amino acids. Trimming removed 2 bases at V and 2 bases at J, with 15 bases between. CDR1 is MNHEY, CDR2 SMNVEV, per germline (reference sequence). The CDR3: CASSLTDVRGNTGELFF. The CDR3, as DNA: TGTGCCAGCAGTTTAACAGACGTACGGGGTAACACCGGGGAGCTGTTTTTT.

This chain links TRBV2 with TRBJ2-5; perhaps TRBD2 as D (5 bases). This CDR3 spans 17 amino acids. The V gene's germline CDR1 is SNHLY and CDR2 FYNNEI. Deletions cut 9 bases from V and 1 base from J, with 24 bases between. The DNA for the CDR3 is TGTGCCAGGGGGTTTGGTGGTGGAGGATGGGGCCAAGAGACCCAGTACTTC. Protein sequence: CARGFGGGGWGQETQYF. Based on the CDR3 plus reference TRBV2 and TRBJ2-5, the full variable domain is EPEVTQTPSHQVTQMGQEVILRCVPISNHLYFYWYRQILGQKVEFLVSFYNNEISEKSEIFDDQFSVERPDGSNFTLKIRSTKLEDSAMYFCARGFGGGGWGQETQYFGPGTRLLVL.

This chain uses TRBV11-2 with TRBJ2-1; TRBD1 matches 9 bases. The CDR3 contains 16 residues. V dropped 5 bases and J dropped 5; count of bases not matched to a gene: 10. The germline V gene has CDR1 SGHAT and CDR2 FQNNGV. The CDR3, as DNA: TGTGCCAGCAGCCCGATCCGGGACAGGGTCGACAATGAGCAGTTCTTC. Amino acid sequence: CASSPIRDRVDNEQFF.

The chain has TRBV6-6 and TRBJ1-5, with TRBD1 identical over 7 bases. Per the germline V gene, CDR1 is MNHNY and CDR2 is SVGAGI (reference sequence). V lost 0 bases to trimming and J lost 5 bases; unmatched junction nucleotides: 7. The CDR3 is 16 amino acids. The CDR3 DNA follows: TGTGCCAGCAGTTACTCGACGGGACAGTCTTATCAGCCCCAGCATTTT. Its protein is CASSYSTGQSYQPQHF.

The chain uses TRBV25-1 and TRBJ1-1; D might be TRBD1 (6 bases). The CDR3 is made up of 15 amino acids. The germline V gene has CDR1 MGHDK and CDR2 SYGVNS. With 2 bases removed from V and 6 bases from J, the gap between germline ends came to 16 bases. CDR3 protein: CASSEIGQSRAEAFF. DNA of the CDR3: TGTGCCAGCAGTGAAATAGGACAGTCTCGTGCTGAAGCTTTCTTT.

The gene calls are TRBV6-5 and TRBJ1-2, with TRBD1 matching over 8 bases. The CDR3 consists of 15 residues. Trimming removed 7 bases from V and 6 bases from J; junction bases left unmatched: 13. Germline CDR1 is MNHEY and CDR2 is SVGAGI. The CDR3 DNA follows: TGTGCCAGCACCCAATGGGCAGGGGGCAGGGATGGCTACACCTTC. Residues: CASTQWAGGRDGYTF.

The V call is TRBV5-4, the J call TRBJ1-2, with TRBD1 identical over 8 bases. This CDR3 has 13 amino acids. Trimming at V came to 2 bases and at J to 6 bases, leaving 3 bases not matched to a gene. In germline, CDR1 is SGHNT, CDR2 YYREEE (reference sequence). The CDR3 sequence is CASSLLTGDGYTF. The CDR3 DNA reads as TGTGCCAGCAGCTTACTGACAGGGGATGGCTACACCTTC.

J is TRBJ2-5 and V is TRBV4-3, with TRBD2 matching 10 bases. This CDR3 is 16 amino acids long. CDR1 and CDR2 from the germline V gene are LGHNA and YSLEER. The ends lost 0 bases at V and 5 bases at J; junction bases unmatched: 6. As DNA, the CDR3 is TGCGCCAGCAGCCAAGATCGGACTAGCGGTTGGGAGACCCAGTACTTC. Translation gives CASSQDRTSGWETQYF.

The genes are TRBV9 and TRBJ1-4; possible D gene TRBD1, 6 bases. Germline CDR1 is SGDLS and CDR2 is YYNGEE. The CDR3 loop spans 15 amino acids. V dropped 3 bases and J dropped 5 bases, with 14 bases sitting between them. CDR3 in amino acids: CASSAVTGGNEKLFF. In DNA, the CDR3 is TGTGCCAGCAGCGCAGTGACAGGCGGAAATGAAAAACTGTTTTTT.

CDR3 region: CASRVGDIRTEAFF. CDR3 sequence (DNA): TGTGCCAGCAGAGTCGGAGATATTCGAACTGAAGCTTTCTTT. This rearrangement joins TRBV6-1 to TRBJ1-1, with D hard to call. V dropped 6 bases and J dropped 5 bases, with 16 bases sitting between them. Germline-derived CDR1 and CDR2 are MNHNS and SASEGT. The CDR3 runs to 14 residues.

The CDR3 bases are TGTGCCAGCAGCTTGGAGTCTCATCGGGACAGGGGGCTTTTCTTC. Amino acids: CASSLESHRDRGLFF. V is TRBV5-4 and J is TRBJ2-1; the match to TRBD1 covers 12 bases. J gave up 16 bases and V 0 bases, and 11 bases lay outside the gene matches. Looked up from germline, CDR1 is SGHNT and CDR2 is YYREEE (reference sequence). The CDR3 covers 15 residues. Together with reference TRBV5-4 and TRBJ2-1, the CDR3 gives the full variable domain: ETGVTQSPTHLIKTRGQQVTLRCSSQSGHNTVSWYQQALGQGPQFIFQYYREEENGRGNFPPRFSGLQFPNYSSELNVNALELDDSALYLCASSLESHRDRGLFFGPGTRLTVL.

This sequence joins TRBV19 and TRBJ1-5; D call uncertain. The CDR3 runs 12 residues. V was cut by 1 base and J by 7 bases, with 5 bases left in between. Germline V gene lookup returns CDR1 LNHDA and CDR2 SQIVND (reference sequence). This CDR3 is CASSIVGQPQHF. The CDR3 coding sequence is TGTGCCAGTAGTATAGTCGGGCAGCCCCAGCATTTT.

The sample holds one count of this clone. V is TRBV7-9 and J is TRBJ2-7; TRBD1 matches at 8 bases. The CDR3 spans 15 residues. V dropped 8 bases and J dropped 4; count of bases not matched to a gene: 13. Germline V lookup: CDR1 SEHNR, CDR2 FQNEAQ (reference sequence). The CDR3 nucleotides read TGTGCCAGCCGCGATCTGGCTACAGGGGGGTACGAGCAGTACTTC. It encodes CASRDLATGGYEQYF.